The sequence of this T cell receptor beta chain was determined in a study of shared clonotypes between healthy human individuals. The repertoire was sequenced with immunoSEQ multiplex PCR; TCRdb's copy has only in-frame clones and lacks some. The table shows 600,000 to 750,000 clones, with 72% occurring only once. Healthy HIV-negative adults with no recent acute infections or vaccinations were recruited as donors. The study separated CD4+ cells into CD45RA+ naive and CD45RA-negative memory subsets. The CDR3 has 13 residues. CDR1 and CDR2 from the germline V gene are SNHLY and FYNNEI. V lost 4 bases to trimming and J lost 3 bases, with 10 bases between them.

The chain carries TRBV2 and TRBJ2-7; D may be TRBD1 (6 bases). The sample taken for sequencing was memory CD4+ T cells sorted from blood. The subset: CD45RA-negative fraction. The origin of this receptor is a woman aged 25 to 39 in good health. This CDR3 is CASSVNRVYEQYF. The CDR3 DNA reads TGTGCCAGCAGTGTGAACAGGGTCTACGAGCAGTACTTC.